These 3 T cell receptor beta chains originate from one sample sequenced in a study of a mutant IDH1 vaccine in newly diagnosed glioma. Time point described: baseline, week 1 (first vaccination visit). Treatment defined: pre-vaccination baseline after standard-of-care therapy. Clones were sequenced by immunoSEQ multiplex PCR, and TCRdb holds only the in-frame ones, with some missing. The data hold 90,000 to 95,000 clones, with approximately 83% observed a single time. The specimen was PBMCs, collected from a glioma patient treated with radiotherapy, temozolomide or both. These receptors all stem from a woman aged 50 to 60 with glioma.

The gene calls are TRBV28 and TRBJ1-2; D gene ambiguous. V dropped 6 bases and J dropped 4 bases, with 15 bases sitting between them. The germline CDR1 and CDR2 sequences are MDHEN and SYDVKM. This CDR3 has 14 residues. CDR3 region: CASSSPGWAYGYTF. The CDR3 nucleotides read TGTGCCAGCAGCTCCCCGGGGTGGGCCTATGGCTACACCTTC.

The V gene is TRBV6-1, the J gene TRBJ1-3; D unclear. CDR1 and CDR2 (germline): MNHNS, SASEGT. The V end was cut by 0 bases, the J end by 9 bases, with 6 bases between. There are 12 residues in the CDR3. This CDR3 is CASSEAGSTIYF. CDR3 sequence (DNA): TGTGCCAGCAGTGAAGCGGGTAGCACCATATATTTT.

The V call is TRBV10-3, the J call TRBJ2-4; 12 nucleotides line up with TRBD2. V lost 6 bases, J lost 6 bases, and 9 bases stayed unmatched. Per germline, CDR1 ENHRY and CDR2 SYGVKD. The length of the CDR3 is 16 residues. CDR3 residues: CAISPSSGGGINIQYF. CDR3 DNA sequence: TGTGCCATCAGCCCATCTAGCGGGGGGGGTATAAACATTCAGTACTTC.